These 7 T cell receptor beta chains share one sample of origin, sequenced in a study of blood T cell repertoires in COVID-19. Profiling relied on immunoSEQ multiplex PCR, and the TCRdb table lists in-frame clones only, not all of them. This table has roughly 260,000 clones, about 87% appearing once. The specimen was peripheral blood. These receptors were collected from a woman in her forties or fifties with acute or convalescent COVID-19.

This chain joins TRBV6-1 and TRBJ2-5; TRBD2 matches at 13 bases. V trimming: 4 bases; J trimming: 5 bases; junction bases outside the gene matches: 10. This CDR3 spans 17 amino acids. Looked up from germline, CDR1 is MNHNS and CDR2 is SASEGT. The DNA of the CDR3 is TGTGCCAGCAGTGTGATACGCGGACTAGCGGGAGTGGAGACCCAGTACTTC. This translates into CASSVIRGLAGVETQYF.

The chain combines TRBV20-1 with TRBJ2-1; D is unclear. The CDR3 is made up of 11 amino acids. Germline assignment: CDR1 DFQATT and CDR2 SNEGSKA (reference sequence). V was trimmed by 0 bases and J by 12 bases, leaving 9 bases between them. CDR3 sequence reads: CSARDRLTQFF. DNA for the CDR3: TGCAGTGCTAGAGATAGACTCACGCAGTTCTTC.

The chain links TRBV15 to TRBJ1-1; no definite D call. CDR1 is LNHNV, CDR2 YYDKDF, per germline (reference sequence). V was cut by 0 bases and J by 5 bases, with 7 bases left in between. The length of the CDR3 is 13 residues. Here the CDR3 reads CATSRDAVTEAFF. CDR3 sequence (DNA): TGTGCCACCAGCAGAGACGCAGTAACTGAAGCTTTCTTT.

CDR3 nucleotides: TGTGCCAGCTCGCAATCCGGGTGGAGTTCACCCCTCCACTTT. This codes for CASSQSGWSSPLHF. The chain is built from TRBV25-1 and TRBJ1-6; D gene uncertain. Germline V gives CDR1 MGHDK, CDR2 SYGVNS. Deletions cut 8 bases from V and 9 bases from J, with 17 bases between. The CDR3 contains 14 residues.

The rearrangement uses TRBV27 and TRBJ2-1; 12 bases fit TRBD2. The CDR3 consists of 15 residues. J lost 7 bases, V lost 3 bases, and 4 bases had no gene match. Germline lookup yields CDR1 MNHEY and CDR2 SMNVEV (reference sequence). The CDR3 region is CASSFLAGGPNEQFF. DNA for the CDR3: TGTGCCAGCAGTTTCCTAGCGGGAGGGCCTAATGAGCAGTTCTTC.

The genes are TRBV6-2 or TRBV6-3 and TRBJ1-4; perhaps TRBD1 as D (6 bases). Germline V gene data show CDR1 as MNHEY and CDR2 as SVGEGT. This CDR3 has 13 amino acids. The V gene lost 5 bases and the J gene lost 5 bases, with 9 bases spanning the gap. CDR3 sequence reads: CASSRGGNEKLFF. CDR3 DNA sequence: TGTGCCAGCAGTCGCGGGGGCAATGAAAAACTGTTTTTT.

The V and J genes are TRBV2 and TRBJ2-7; 7 bases agree with TRBD1. With V trimmed by 3 bases and J by 2 bases, 4 bases remained unmatched. The length of the CDR3 is 14 residues. CDR1 is SNHLY and CDR2 is FYNNEI in the germline V gene. CDR3: CASSDWDSTYEQYF. In DNA, the CDR3 is TGTGCCAGCAGTGATTGGGACAGCACCTACGAGCAGTACTTC.